A selection of T cell receptor beta chains follows, all from one sample in a study of blood T cell repertoires in COVID-19. The assay was immunoSEQ multiplex PCR, and TCRdb's table has in-frame clones only and misses some. The data contain fewer than 350,000 clones, roughly nine tenths of them singletons. The sample was PBMCs or T cells enriched from blood (not recorded which). Receptors were obtained from a woman aged 40-49 years who had recovered from COVID-19. CDR3s include the opening cysteine and the closing phenylalanine or tryptophan. The D gene is left open where the match is weak. Size is omitted from some rows. Given values are once, few, many or a class for expanded clones.

d_call: TRBD2; clone_size: NA; v_call: TRBV29-1; cdr3_length: 15; j_call: TRBJ2-3; cdr3_aa: CSPRLAGGLRDTQYF; cdr3_nt: TGCAGCCCTCGACTAGCGGGAGGGTTGCGAGATACGCAGTATTTT
d_call: NA; clone_size: NA; v_call: TRBV29-1; cdr3_length: 10; j_call: TRBJ2-3; cdr3_aa: CSAYEGTQYF; cdr3_nt: TGCAGCGCCTATGAGGGTACGCAGTATTTT
d_call: NA; clone_size: NA; v_call: TRBV9; cdr3_length: 19; j_call: TRBJ2-5; cdr3_aa: CASSRGGGGRREPRETQYF; cdr3_nt: TGTGCCAGCAGCCGAGGGGGCGGCGGGAGGAGAGAGCCGAGGGAGACCCAGTACTTC
d_call: TRBD1; clone_size: NA; v_call: TRBV7-9; cdr3_length: 16; j_call: TRBJ2-3; cdr3_aa: CASSLGGTAYGDTQYF; cdr3_nt: TGTGCCAGCAGCTTAGGGGGGACAGCTTATGGGGATACGCAGTATTTT
d_call: TRBD1; clone_size: NA; v_call: TRBV2; cdr3_length: 14; j_call: TRBJ2-1; cdr3_aa: CASRRDSTYNEQFF; cdr3_nt: TGTGCCAGCAGAAGGGACAGCACCTACAATGAGCAGTTCTTC
d_call: TRBD1; clone_size: NA; v_call: TRBV27; cdr3_length: 15; j_call: TRBJ1-2; cdr3_aa: CASSDTDRVEYGYTF; cdr3_nt: TGTGCCAGCAGCGACACCGACAGGGTGGAGTATGGCTACACCTTC
d_call: NA; clone_size: few; v_call: TRBV7-2; cdr3_length: 14; j_call: TRBJ2-3; cdr3_aa: CASSFALGTDTQYF; cdr3_nt: TGTGCCAGCAGCTTCGCACTAGGCACAGATACGCAGTATTTT
d_call: TRBD2; clone_size: NA; v_call: TRBV11-1; cdr3_length: 16; j_call: TRBJ2-2; cdr3_aa: CASSDYSGSKTGELFF; cdr3_nt: TGTGCCAGCAGCGACTATAGCGGGAGTAAGACCGGGGAGCTGTTTTTT
d_call: NA; clone_size: NA; v_call: TRBV28; cdr3_length: 13; j_call: TRBJ1-1; cdr3_aa: CASSLGVNTEAFF; cdr3_nt: TGTGCCAGCAGTTTGGGCGTGAACACTGAAGCTTTCTTT
d_call: TRBD1; clone_size: NA; v_call: TRBV4-1; cdr3_length: 18; j_call: TRBJ2-5; cdr3_aa: CASSQDLGTGERQETQYF; cdr3_nt: TGCGCCAGCAGCCAAGATCTCGGGACAGGGGAACGTCAAGAGACCCAGTACTTC